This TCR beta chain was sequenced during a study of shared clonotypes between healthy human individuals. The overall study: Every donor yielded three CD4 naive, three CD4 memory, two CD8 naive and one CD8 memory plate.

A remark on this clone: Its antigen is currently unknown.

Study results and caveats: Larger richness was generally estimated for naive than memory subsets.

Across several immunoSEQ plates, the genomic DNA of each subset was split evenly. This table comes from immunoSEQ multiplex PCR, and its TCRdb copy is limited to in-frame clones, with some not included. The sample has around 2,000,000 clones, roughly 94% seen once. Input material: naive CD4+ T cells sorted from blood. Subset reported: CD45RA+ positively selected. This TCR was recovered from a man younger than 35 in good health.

The CDR3 DNA is TGTGCCAGCAGTTACTTGGGATTCAATTCACCCCTCCACTTT. Encoded protein: CASSYLGFNSPLHF. The V gene is TRBV6-5, the J gene TRBJ1-6; D gene ambiguous. Trimming shortened V by 1 base and J by 7 bases, and 8 bases separated the two germline ends. This CDR3 has 14 residues. The germline gives CDR1 MNHEY, CDR2 SVGAGI.